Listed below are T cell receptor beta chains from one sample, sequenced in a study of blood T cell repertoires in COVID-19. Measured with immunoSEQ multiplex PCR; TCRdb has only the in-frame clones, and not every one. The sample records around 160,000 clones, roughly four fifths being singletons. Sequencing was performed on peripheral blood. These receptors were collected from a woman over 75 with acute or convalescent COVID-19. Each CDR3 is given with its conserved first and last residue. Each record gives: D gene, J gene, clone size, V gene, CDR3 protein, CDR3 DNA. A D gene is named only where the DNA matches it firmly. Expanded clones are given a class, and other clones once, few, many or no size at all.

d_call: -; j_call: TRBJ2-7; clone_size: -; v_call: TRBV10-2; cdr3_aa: CASSSDLPSYEQYF; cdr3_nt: TGCGCCAGCAGTTCAGACTTGCCCTCCTACGAGCAGTACTTC
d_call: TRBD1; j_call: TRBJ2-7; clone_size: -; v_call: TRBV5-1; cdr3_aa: CASRPLTGTGYEQYF; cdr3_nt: TGCGCCAGCAGACCACTTACCGGGACAGGCTACGAGCAGTACTTC
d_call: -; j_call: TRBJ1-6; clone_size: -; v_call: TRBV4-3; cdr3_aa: CASSHFGAGASYNSPLHF; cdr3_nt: TGCGCCAGCAGCCACTTTGGGGCAGGGGCCTCCTATAATTCACCCCTCCACTTT
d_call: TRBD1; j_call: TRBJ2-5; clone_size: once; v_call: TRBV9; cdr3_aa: CASSRGPGTGGIETQYF; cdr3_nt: TGTGCCAGCAGCCGTGGTCCCGGGACAGGGGGCATTGAGACCCAGTACTTC
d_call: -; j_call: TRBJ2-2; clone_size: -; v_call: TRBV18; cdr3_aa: CASSPQSQGLNTGELFF; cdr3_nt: TGTGCCAGCTCACCACAGTCGCAGGGGTTGAACACCGGGGAGCTGTTTTTT
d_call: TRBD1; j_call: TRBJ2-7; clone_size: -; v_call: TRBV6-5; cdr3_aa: CASKLRDRGDEQYF; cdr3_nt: TGTGCCAGCAAACTCCGGGACAGGGGCGACGAGCAGTACTTC
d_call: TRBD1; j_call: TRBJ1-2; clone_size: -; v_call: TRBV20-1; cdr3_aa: CSASRGTGVVGYTF; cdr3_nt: TGCAGTGCTAGTCGCGGGACAGGGGTGGTTGGCTACACCTTC
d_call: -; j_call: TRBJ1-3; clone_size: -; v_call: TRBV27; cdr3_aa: CASSLTGPSGNTIYF; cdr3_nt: TGTGCCAGCAGTTTGACAGGACCCTCTGGAAACACCATATATTTT
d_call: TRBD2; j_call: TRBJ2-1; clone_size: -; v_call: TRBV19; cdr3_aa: CASSIGLAGAAEQFF; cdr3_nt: TGTGCCAGTAGTATCGGACTAGCGGGAGCAGCTGAGCAGTTCTTC
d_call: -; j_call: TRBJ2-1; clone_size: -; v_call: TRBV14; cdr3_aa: CASSQVLTDSDEQFF; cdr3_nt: TGTGCCAGCAGCCAAGTGTTGACTGACTCCGATGAGCAGTTCTTC
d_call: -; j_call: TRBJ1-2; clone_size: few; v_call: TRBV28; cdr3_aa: CASSPPRLNYGYTF; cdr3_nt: TGTGCCAGCAGTCCCCCCCGTCTGAACTATGGCTACACCTTC
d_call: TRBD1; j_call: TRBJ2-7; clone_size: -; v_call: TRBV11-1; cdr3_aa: CASSLRQGAREQYF; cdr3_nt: TGTGCCAGCAGCTTGCGGCAGGGGGCGAGGGAGCAGTACTTC
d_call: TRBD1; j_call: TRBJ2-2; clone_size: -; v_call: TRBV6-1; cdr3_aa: CASSGFTGGLDTGELFF; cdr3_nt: TGTGCCAGCAGTGGGTTCACAGGGGGCTTGGACACCGGGGAGCTGTTTTTT
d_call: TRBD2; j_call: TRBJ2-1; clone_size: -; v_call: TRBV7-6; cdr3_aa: CASSLGGAGDNEQFF; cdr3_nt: TGTGCCAGCAGCTTGGGAGGAGCGGGGGACAATGAGCAGTTCTTC
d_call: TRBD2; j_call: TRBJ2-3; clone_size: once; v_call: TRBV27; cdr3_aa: CASSLLPGLAVSTDTQYF; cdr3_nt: TGTGCCAGCAGTTTATTACCCGGACTAGCGGTTAGCACAGATACGCAGTATTTT
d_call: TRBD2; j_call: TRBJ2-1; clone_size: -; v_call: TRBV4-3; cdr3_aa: CASSQSRLAGRFYNEQFF; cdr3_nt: TGCGCCAGCAGCCAATCGAGACTAGCGGGGAGGTTCTACAATGAGCAGTTCTTC
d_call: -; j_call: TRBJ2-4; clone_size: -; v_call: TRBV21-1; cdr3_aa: CASSKERNRGGWAKNIQYF; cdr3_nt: TGTGCCAGCAGCAAAGAGAGAAACAGGGGTGGGTGGGCCAAAAACATTCAGTACTTC
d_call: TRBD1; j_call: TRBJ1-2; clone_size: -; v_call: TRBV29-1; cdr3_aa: CSGQGADGYTF; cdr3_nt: TGCAGCGGACAGGGGGCAGATGGCTACACCTTC
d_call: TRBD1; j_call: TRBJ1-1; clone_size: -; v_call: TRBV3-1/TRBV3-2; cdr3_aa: CASSQDLTGGNTEAFF; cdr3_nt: TGTGCCAGCAGCCAAGATTTGACAGGGGGAAATACTGAAGCTTTCTTT
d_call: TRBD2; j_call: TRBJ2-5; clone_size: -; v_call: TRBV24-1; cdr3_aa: CATSDLLAGEGETQYF; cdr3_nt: TGTGCCACCAGTGATTTGTTAGCGGGAGAGGGCGAGACCCAGTACTTC
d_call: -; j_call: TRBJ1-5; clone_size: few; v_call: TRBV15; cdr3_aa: CATGGRGNQPQHF; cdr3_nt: TGTGCCACCGGGGGCAGGGGCAATCAGCCCCAGCATTTT
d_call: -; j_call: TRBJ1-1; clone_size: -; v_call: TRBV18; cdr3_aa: CASSPWRGANTEAFF; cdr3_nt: TGTGCCAGCTCACCATGGCGGGGAGCCAACACTGAAGCTTTCTTT
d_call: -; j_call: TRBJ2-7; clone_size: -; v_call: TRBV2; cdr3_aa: CASSDRDTFVRNPFEQYF; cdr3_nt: TGTGCCAGCAGTGATCGAGACACCTTCGTTAGGAACCCTTTCGAGCAGTACTTC
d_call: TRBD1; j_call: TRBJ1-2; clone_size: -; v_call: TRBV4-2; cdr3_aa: CASSRVEQGNYGYTF; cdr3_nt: TGTGCCAGCAGCCGAGTTGAACAGGGGAACTATGGCTACACCTTC
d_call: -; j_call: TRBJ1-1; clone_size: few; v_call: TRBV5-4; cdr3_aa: CASSSSLEAFF; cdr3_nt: TGTGCCAGCAGCTCGAGTTTGGAAGCTTTCTTT
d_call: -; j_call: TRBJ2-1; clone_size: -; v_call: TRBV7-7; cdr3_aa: CASSPVRGSYNEQFF; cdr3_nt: TGTGCTAGCAGCCCCGTAAGGGGCTCCTACAATGAGCAGTTCTTC
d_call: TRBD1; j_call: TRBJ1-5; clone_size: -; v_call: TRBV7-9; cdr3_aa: CASSADRGVRPQHF; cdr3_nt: TGTGCCAGCAGCGCCGACAGGGGGGTGCGTCCCCAGCATTTT